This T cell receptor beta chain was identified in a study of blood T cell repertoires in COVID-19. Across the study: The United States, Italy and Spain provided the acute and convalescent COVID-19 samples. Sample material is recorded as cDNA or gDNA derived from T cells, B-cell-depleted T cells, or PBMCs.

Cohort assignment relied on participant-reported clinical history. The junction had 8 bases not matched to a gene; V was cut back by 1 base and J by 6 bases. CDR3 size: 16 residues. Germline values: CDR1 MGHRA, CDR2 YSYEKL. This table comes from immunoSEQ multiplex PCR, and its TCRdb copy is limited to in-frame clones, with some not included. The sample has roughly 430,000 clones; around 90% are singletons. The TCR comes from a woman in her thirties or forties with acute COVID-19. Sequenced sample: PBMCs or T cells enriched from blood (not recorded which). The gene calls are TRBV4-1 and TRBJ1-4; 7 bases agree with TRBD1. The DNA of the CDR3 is TGCGCCAGCAGCCAAGCGGGGGCCGACAGGGATGAAAAACTGTTTTTT. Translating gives CASSQAGADRDEKLFF.